The 3 T cell receptor beta chains below come from one sample, sequenced in a study of T cells after yellow fever vaccination. Using its own MiXCR run on the 5' RACE reads, TCRdb lists one record per CDR3 protein. The repertoire includes about 340,000 distinct CDR3 sequences, around an eighth of them detected once, and 3.2% sits in the top ten. The specimen was CD4+ T cells sorted from PBMCs, collected 15 days after the yellow fever booster vaccination. The receptors were gathered from a man between 18 and 35 years old who received the YFV17D yellow fever vaccine.

This clonotype was observed at least ten times. V and J are TRBV5-1 and TRBJ1-2, with 8 bases that match TRBD1. The CDR3 runs 16 residues. The germline gives CDR1 SGHRS, CDR2 YFSETQ. V dropped 0 bases and J dropped 4; count of bases not matched to a gene: 8. For the CDR3, the DNA is TGCGCCAGCAGCTTGGATATGGGACAGGCTACCTATGGCTACACCTTC. This translates into CASSLDMGQATYGYTF.

The gene calls are TRBV6-1 and TRBJ2-5; 8 bases match TRBD1. The germline CDR1 and CDR2 sequences are MNHNS and SASEGT. V shed 5 bases and J 2 bases; nucleotides not matched to a gene: 7. CDR3 size: 15 residues. The CDR3 DNA sequence: TGTGCCAGCAGTAACTCCAGGGGGCGGCAAGAGACCCAGTACTTC. Its protein product is CASSNSRGRQETQYF.

V and J are TRBV9 and TRBJ1-1; D is possibly TRBD1 (5 bases). Trimming removed 0 bases from V and 0 bases from J, with 9 bases in between. This CDR3 has 15 residues. CDR1 and CDR2 from the germline V gene are SGDLS and YYNGEE. In DNA form, the CDR3 reads TGTGCCAGCAGCGTAGGACTAGGGGTGAACACTGAAGCTTTCTTT. Encoded protein: CASSVGLGVNTEAFF.